These 17 T cell receptor beta chains were all obtained from the same sample, sequenced in a study of blood T cells in healthy people across ages. A sample-barcoded 5' primer and a J-beta primer mix were used in a second PCR of roughly 7 to 12 cycles. TCRdb reanalysed the 5' RACE reads using MiXCR and keeps one entry per CDR3 protein. Here the sample spans some 1.5 million distinct CDR3 sequences, about 42% being singletons. Sequenced: blood. These receptors were obtained from a woman under 30 in good health.

The chain employs TRBV12-3 or TRBV12-4 and TRBJ2-7; 10 bases match TRBD2. V dropped 6 bases and J dropped 6; count of bases not matched to a gene: 11. The CDR3 loop spans 15 amino acids. The CDR3 loop is CASSNPSGRESEQYF. CDR3 DNA sequence: TGTGCCAGCAGCAACCCTAGCGGGAGAGAATCCGAGCAGTACTTC.

The gene calls are TRBV6-5 and TRBJ1-6; the D gene is possibly TRBD1 (5 bases). The germline V gene encodes CDR1 MNHEY and CDR2 SVGAGI. V lost 9 bases and J 10 bases, leaving 16 bases between the germline ends. CDR3 length equals 13 residues. The CDR3 loop reads CASGGRPGSPLHF. The CDR3 DNA reads TGTGCCAGTGGGGGACGGCCGGGCTCACCCCTCCACTTT.

The chain couples TRBV7-2 to TRBJ1-3; D is undetermined. This CDR3 contains 15 residues. V dropped 0 bases and J dropped 1 base, with 7 bases sitting between them. CDR1 SGHTA and CDR2 FQGNSA come from the germline V gene. The CDR3: CASSLAWDSGNTIYF. CDR3 nucleotide sequence: TGTGCCAGCAGCTTAGCGTGGGATTCTGGAAACACCATATATTTT.

A few counts support this clonotype. The chain combines TRBV30 with TRBJ2-7; D unresolved. The CDR3 covers 12 residues. Germline-derived CDR1 and CDR2 are GTSNPN and SVGIG (reference sequence). The V and J ends lost 2 bases and 3 bases respectively, with 8 bases between them. CDR3 loop: CAWSPLSYEQYF. In DNA, the CDR3 is TGTGCCTGGAGTCCCCTGAGCTACGAGCAGTACTTC.

This sequence joins TRBV11-3 and TRBJ2-3, with TRBD2 matching over 7 bases. V lost 0 bases to trimming and J lost 4 bases; unmatched junction nucleotides: 13. The V gene's germline CDR1 is SGHNT and CDR2 YENEEA. The CDR3 has 18 amino acids. The CDR3 sequence: CASSLDIVGGPFSDTQYF. The CDR3 nucleotides are TGTGCCAGCAGCTTAGATATCGTGGGAGGGCCATTTTCAGATACGCAGTATTTT.

The J gene is TRBJ2-4, the V gene TRBV3-1; 9 bases are a match to TRBD1. Germline V lookup: CDR1 LGHDT, CDR2 YNNKEL (reference sequence). Trimming removed 4 bases from V and 3 bases from J; junction bases left unmatched: 1. The CDR3 has 14 residues. Here the CDR3 DNA reads TGTGCCAGCAGCCCGACAGGGGGCAAAAACATTCAGTACTTC. It codes for CASSPTGGKNIQYF.

The CDR3 loop is CASSETAWAGRSTEAFF. In nucleotides, the CDR3 is TGTGCCAGCAGTGAGACGGCCTGGGCAGGAAGGAGCACTGAAGCTTTCTTT. The chain has TRBV25-1 and TRBJ1-1; D gene unclear. Germline CDR1 is MGHDK and CDR2 is SYGVNS. The CDR3 covers 17 residues. Deletions cut 3 bases from V and 4 bases from J, with 21 bases between.

The rearrangement joins TRBV2 to TRBJ2-3; D ambiguous. Germline V CDR1 and CDR2: SNHLY, FYNNEI. The germline V and J ends were trimmed by 4 bases and 2 bases, with 13 bases remaining between them. The CDR3 has 15 amino acids. The CDR3 loop reads CASSAQKANTDTQYF. The CDR3 bases are TGTGCCAGCAGTGCCCAGAAGGCGAACACAGATACGCAGTATTTT.

The chain is built from TRBV28 and TRBJ2-1; D remains ambiguous. The CDR3 extends over 12 amino acids. V lost 3 bases to trimming and J lost 7 bases, with 7 bases between them. Germline CDR1 is MDHEN and CDR2 is SYDVKM. Written as DNA, the CDR3 is TGTGCCAGCAGTTTCCGGATGAATGAGCAGTTCTTC. Protein: CASSFRMNEQFF.

The chain uses TRBV10-3 and TRBJ2-1; a weak D match, TRBD1 (5 bases). Trimming left V 6 bases short and J 10 bases short, with 13 bases between. Germline V gene lookup returns CDR1 ENHRY and CDR2 SYGVKD. This CDR3 region has 12 residues. The CDR3 DNA reads as TGTGCCATCAGGGTTCAGGGATGGGAGCAGTTCTTC. This codes for CAIRVQGWEQFF.

The CDR3, as DNA: TGTGCCAGCTCACCCACGGGGGGGAATAATTCACCCCTCCACTTT. It codes for CASSPTGGNNSPLHF. The rearrangement links TRBV18 to TRBJ1-6; a weak D match, TRBD1 (5 bases). Trimming stripped 3 bases from V and 5 bases from J, with 11 bases between. The CDR3 is 15 amino acids. CDR1 and CDR2 (germline): KGHSH, LQKENI.

Only one count was recorded for this clonotype. The chain links TRBV5-4 to TRBJ2-7; D may correspond to TRBD1 or TRBD2 (5 bases each). Germline assignment: CDR1 SGHNT and CDR2 YYREEE (reference sequence). The CDR3 extends over 13 amino acids. Deletions cut 0 bases from V and 12 bases from J, with 16 bases between. This CDR3 reads CASSLAPEDMLYF. CDR3 in DNA: TGTGCCAGCAGCTTGGCCCCGGAGGACATGTTGTACTTC.

This clonotype was recorded at least ten times. The rearrangement uses TRBV7-2 and TRBJ1-2; D is uncertain. Germline V lookup: CDR1 SGHTA, CDR2 FQGNSA. Trimming took 5 bases from V and 6 from J, leaving 10 bases between them. This CDR3 region has 12 residues. CDR3 protein: CASSPSRNGYTF. The DNA for the CDR3 is TGTGCCAGCAGCCCCTCCCGCAATGGCTACACCTTC.

This clonotype has only a few counts. The CDR3 DNA sequence: TGTGCCAGCAGTTACTCTGGGACAGAAATTAATCGAAAACTGTTTTTT. It specifies CASSYSGTEINRKLFF. The chain is built from TRBV6-5 and TRBJ1-4, with 7 bases aligning to TRBD1. The CDR3 covers 16 residues. CDR1 and CDR2 (germline): MNHEY, SVGAGI. V trimming: 0 bases; J trimming: 10 bases; junction bases outside the gene matches: 11.

The chain combines TRBV20-1 with TRBJ2-7; TRBD1 agrees at 7 bases. Trimming at V came to 0 bases and at J to 6 bases, leaving 5 bases not matched to a gene. CDR3 length: 13 amino acids. Germline V gene lookup returns CDR1 DFQATT and CDR2 SNEGSKA (reference sequence). CDR3 region: CSARDEAGGEQYF. CDR3 nucleotides: TGCAGTGCTAGAGATGAGGCAGGGGGCGAGCAGTACTTC.

CDR3 sequence (DNA): TGTGCCAGCGGTCCACAGGGGATTAACTATGGCTACACCTTC. It is translated as CASGPQGINYGYTF. This chain connects TRBV6-6 to TRBJ1-2, with 7 bases lining up with TRBD1. Losses at the gene ends were 8 bases for V and 1 base for J; bases not matched to a gene: 7. Germline loops: CDR1 MNHNY, CDR2 SVGAGI (reference sequence). The length of the CDR3 is 14 residues.

To note about this clonotype: A read error may produce the germline difference seen at one junction end. This chain uses TRBV12-3 or TRBV12-4 with TRBJ2-3; 12 nucleotides match TRBD1. The CDR3 spans 16 residues. CDR3 coding DNA: TGTGCCAGCAGTTTTCGGGACAGGGGGCGAGCAGATGCGCAATATTTT. It specifies CASSFRDRGRADAQYF.